This entry is about one T cell receptor beta chain. This sample was taken from a study of control samples from healthy donors and cancer patients. The CDR3 consists of 15 residues. V was pared by 3 bases and J by 1 base, with 11 bases between. CDR1 and CDR2 from the germline V gene are SNHLY and FYNNEI. The method was immunoSEQ multiplex PCR; TCRdb's version includes in-frame clones alone and lacks a portion of them. The repertoire consists of roughly 100,000 clones, with 92% occurring once and the leading ten covering about 2.5%. The source is a young woman in good health. The sample comprised blood. This rearrangement joins TRBV2 to TRBJ2-3; D is uncertain. The CDR3 DNA sequence: TGTGCCAGCAGTGATCAGCTCCCGGGCACAGATACGCAGTATTTT. Its protein product is CASSDQLPGTDTQYF. Using reference TRBV2 and TRBJ2-3 for the parts outside the CDR3, the full variable domain is EPEVTQTPSHQVTQMGQEVILRCVPISNHLYFYWYRQILGQKVEFLVSFYNNEISEKSEIFDDQFSVERPDGSNFTLKIRSTKLEDSAMYFCASSDQLPGTDTQYFGPGTRLTVL.